Below, 4 T cell receptor beta chains from the same sample are listed, as sequenced in a study of T cell changes during pregnancy in multiple sclerosis. Profiling relied on immunoSEQ multiplex PCR, and the TCRdb table lists in-frame clones only, not all of them. The sample lists 39,000 or so clones, 90% occurring once. Sample: CD8+ T cells from peripheral blood mononuclear cells, taken in the first trimester of pregnancy. These receptors were obtained from a female donor with multiple sclerosis, enrolled in a pregnancy study.

The chain has TRBV5-1 and TRBJ2-3; 10 nucleotides align to TRBD1. Germline V gene data show CDR1 as SGHRS and CDR2 as YFSETQ. The CDR3 spans 15 residues. V lost 4 bases to trimming and J lost 0 bases; unmatched junction nucleotides: 2. In DNA form, the CDR3 reads TGCGCCAGCAGCCCGGGACAGGGGAGCACAGATACGCAGTATTTT. The encoded protein is CASSPGQGSTDTQYF.

The genes are TRBV15 and TRBJ2-7; 9 bases fit TRBD2. This CDR3 contains 15 residues. Germline V lookup: CDR1 LNHNV, CDR2 YYDKDF (reference sequence). Trimming at V came to 0 bases and at J to 3 bases, leaving 3 bases not matched to a gene. The CDR3 region is CATSRDNSGSYEQYF. The CDR3 DNA sequence: TGTGCCACCAGCAGAGATAATAGCGGGAGCTACGAGCAGTACTTC.

The rearrangement uses TRBV30 and TRBJ1-3; a weak D match, TRBD1 (6 bases). The CDR3 has 16 residues. Trimming left V 4 bases short and J 3 bases short, with 19 bases between. Looked up from germline, CDR1 is GTSNPN and CDR2 is SVGIG (reference sequence). This CDR3 is CAWKRTVPAHGNTIYF. The DNA of the CDR3 is TGTGCCTGGAAACGGACAGTCCCTGCCCATGGAAACACCATATATTTT.

The V and J genes are TRBV27 and TRBJ2-7, with D possibly TRBD1 on 5 matching bases. This CDR3 has 14 residues. Germline V gives CDR1 MNHEY, CDR2 SMNVEV (reference sequence). V was trimmed by 5 bases and J by 2 bases, leaving 13 bases between them. This chain's CDR3 is CASSNQGAAYEQYF. DNA for the CDR3: TGTGCCAGCAGTAACCAGGGTGCGGCCTACGAGCAGTACTTC.